This T cell receptor beta chain appears in the sequencing data of a study of CD8+CD57+ T cells in acquired aplastic anemia. Study as a whole: Sorted CD4+ and CD8+ cell DNA averaged about 3 ug. In CD4+ cells, healthy donors produced an average of around 11 million reads.

Details on this clonotype: Antigen specificity is unknown.

Points from the study as a whole: Patients did not significantly differ from controls in CD8+ Simpson's diversity.

The study profiled TCR beta VDJ and CDR3 using genomic DNA as template. TCRdb re-called the reads with MiXCR, one entry per CDR3 protein. The data contain 150,000 to 200,000 distinct CDR3 sequences, approximately 45% of them singletons. The CDR3 is made up of 13 amino acids. V lost 6 bases and J lost 7; bases outside the gene matches: 1. In germline, CDR1 is SQVTM, CDR2 ANQGSEA. V gene TRBV29-1 combines with J gene TRBJ2-1; 15 bases agree with TRBD2. This receptor was identified in a human donor in good health. Sequencing was performed on sorted CD4+, CD8+, or CD8+CD57+ T cells (not recorded which) from PBMCs. CDR3 protein: CSVGTSGRNEQFF. The CDR3 DNA reads as TGCAGCGTGGGGACTAGCGGGAGGAATGAGCAGTTCTTC.